This T cell receptor (beta chain) emerged from a study of cytomegalovirus exposure and HLA in healthy donors listed by TCRdb under 2017. As for the study more broadly: An earlier analysis of 587 of the donors reported approximately 280 Gb of sequence data and around 110 million unique TCR beta sequences obtained from about 170 million T cells. An earlier analysis of fewer than 700 of the donors applied high-throughput TCR beta sequencing to assess whether each TCR beta V gene segment acted as functional or pseudogenic. Every repertoire in the discovery cohort had been generated on one and the same sequencing platform. Typing coverage varied by locus: roughly 629-630 donors for A, B, C, DRB1 and DQB1; more than 500 for DQA1; 600 to 610 for DPA1; about 450 for DPB1. Alongside the repertoire data, information on donor age, sex, ethnicity and CMV serostatus was compiled. Along with the roughly 700-subject first cohort, a separate validation cohort of roughly 110 different subjects was used. Because of strong linkage in the cohort, roughly five DR-DQ haplotypes were treated as single units for association and clustering. Class I and class II HLA loci were covered by the typing at four-digit resolution. A later genetic analysis took genome-wide SNP genotypes for about three fifths of the 666 donors and used that subset as a discovery cohort. The later analysis used no new phenotypic data to find candidate immune exposures, relying instead on TCR beta sequences and their occurrence across donors. An early release that covered fewer than 800 HLA-typed donors contained about 300 gigabases of sequencing data and around 85 million unique TCR sequences. The study aimed to test whether signatures of past pathogen exposure could be identified by cataloging public T cell receptors. Of the roughly 410 genotyped donors, over 80% were placed in the genetic ancestry cluster associated with self-reported Caucasian donors. The study used immunosequencing to profile the T cell repertoires of approximately 630 subjects and linked those repertoires to cytomegalovirus serostatus. In a later analysis, previously published TCR beta repertoires from hundreds of donors were re-analyzed and high-resolution HLA genotyping was added so that TCR occurrence patterns could be studied. To predict cytomegalovirus infection status, the study combined high-throughput TCR immunosequencing, statistical association of individual TCRs with disease status, and machine learning. Among almost 400 genotyped donors of the cohort, an average of approximately 250,000 unique TCR beta nucleotide sequences were sequenced per donor, roughly 20% of them non-productive.

In total, more than 500 healthy bone marrow donors made up the cohort. Cohort members were all nominally healthy when sampled, although unrecorded immune exposures were likely present. The donor tested CMV seronegative and was one of the 352 seronegative cohort members. Every donor gave a peripheral blood sample, and the peripheral blood mononuclear cells from that sample were used for TCR beta sequencing. Genomic DNA extraction from the blood cell samples was performed with the Qiagen DNeasy Blood Extraction Kit. This clone was recorded only once. Its antigen remains unidentified. There are no base qualities to consult, and no much larger clone falls within one base. The research as a whole found: A later analysis associated 16,951 TCR beta sequences with specific HLA alleles at a false discovery rate of 0.05. Compared with the 666-donor mean, donors in an Asian-associated ancestry cluster had fewer N-insertions in productive TCRs, according to a later genetic analysis. In a later analysis, most CMV-associated TCR beta chains were found to appear HLA-restricted, with HLA associations seemingly driven largely by CMV exposure. In a later analysis, TCR association rates were found to vary across HLA loci, with the most associated TCRs seen for DRB1 alleles and the fewest for HLA-C alleles. A group of highly shared sequence variants was considered likely to be a technical artifact of the sequencing pipeline. Across donors, most TCR sequences were observed very rarely, whereas some public TCRs were present in many individuals. Only TCR beta chains were sequenced in this cohort, and the absence of alpha or paired-chain data limited detectable features. In vitro tests confirmed that a few of the cytomegalovirus-associated TCR beta chains recognize cytomegalovirus antigens. A later genetic analysis associated a missense DCLRE1C variant with V-gene and J-gene trimming of TCR beta chains, and an independent cohort replicated the association. Several of the top co-occurrence clusters appeared to be linked to parvovirus B19, influenza, CMV and Epstein-Barr virus, according to a later analysis. Correlated functional status among segregating V segments might be attributable to linkage disequilibrium, but an unknown experimental factor could not be ruled out. A later analysis found that HLA-associated TCR beta chains were more clonally expanded and had lower generation probabilities than equally common non-associated chains. A further reported finding was that TCR beta sequences accurately predicted the HLA-A and HLA-B alleles for most subjects in the first cohort. Seventeen rarely observed V segments, including chromosome 9 orphons, were excluded from the earlier analysis of almost 600 of the donors because counts were too low. HLA typing was unavailable for some donors at each locus, so association tests used only the typed subset. Some IMGT-functional V segments, including TRBV6-2 and TRBV6-3, could not be distinguished by the 87-base-pair reads and were therefore excluded. According to the authors, the approach could potentially be generalized to other disease states and immunological phenotypes. Presence/absence analyses assumed roughly uniform sequencing depth across donors, an assumption that may not hold. Strong co-occurrence of HLA alleles, especially DR and DQ, made assigning TCR associations to individual alleles difficult. The study gave a list of more than 150 TCR beta chains associated with cytomegalovirus. The classifier was reported to diagnose cytomegalovirus status with high specificity and sensitivity in both the original and validation cohorts. For the cohort, immune exposure information was limited to CMV serostatus. In an earlier analysis of approximately 590 of the donors, most TCR beta V segments were observed in productive rearrangements about 87% or about 30% of the time, broadly matching IMGT annotations.

The method behind the library was the immunoSEQ multiplex PCR assay. The multiplex PCR relied on a mix of 60 forward primers for TCR Vbeta segments and 13 reverse primers for TCR Jbeta segments. The CDR3 region of rearranged TCR beta genes was amplified from genomic DNA by a multiplex PCR assay. The amplified TCR beta libraries were sequenced on the Illumina HiSeq System as 87-base-pair reads. In the original analysis: In a later analysis, tens of millions of unique TCR beta chains were counted across the 690 or so repertoires, and around 11 million of these chains were shared by at least two donors. A nearest-neighbor algorithm error-corrected the raw reads and collapsed the reads into unique sequences, merging closely related sequences to remove PCR and sequencing errors. CDR3 sequences were aligned to IMGT reference sequences to assign V, D and J gene segments. Each retained sequence needed at least a six-nucleotide match to both a V gene segment and a J gene segment. Rearrangements were called productive when the CDR3 lacked stop codons and stayed in frame with V and J; all others were non-productive. CDR3 was defined according to IMGT convention as the region running from the second conserved V-encoded cysteine to the conserved J-encoded phenylalanine. The earlier analysis of 500 to 750 of the donors excluded any sequence lacking an unambiguous match to a single V gene segment. In an earlier analysis of around 600 of the donors, V segments were called functional above 56.7% productive rearrangements and were called segregating when the between-donor standard deviation exceeded 5%. A statistical classification framework was built to diagnose cytomegalovirus status from the catalog of TCR beta chain sequences. In a later analysis, V and J genes were assigned by comparing TCR nucleotide sequences against IMGT/GENE-DB human TR gene sequences. A later analysis assigned CDR3 sequences and most-parsimonious VDJ recombination scenarios with the TCRdist pipeline. In a later analysis, each TCR beta chain was defined by its CDR3 amino acid sequence together with its V-gene family, and reads without a unique V-gene family were excluded. A later analysis removed 550 to 700 highly shared, low-generation-probability nucleotide sequences to deal with suspected cross-contamination and a sequencing artifact. In a later analysis, a clonal expansion index for each public chain was calculated from normalized within-repertoire ranks of inferred template counts. A later analysis computed generation probabilities with a VDJ recombination model fitted to out-of-frame rearrangements, and checked the results against IGoR. A later analysis scored TCR-TCR, TCR-HLA and TCR-CMV co-occurrence with hypergeometric tests, applying a repertoire-size bias correction to TCR pairs. False discovery rates were estimated in a later analysis by permuting HLA or CMV assignments 20 times. In a later analysis, co-occurring TCRs were grouped with DBSCAN, and TCRdist sequence similarity was added when clustering was performed within HLA-allele-positive subsets. Co-occurrence clustering excluded repertoires with fewer than 30,000 or more than 120,000 public chains, plus five with anomalous nucleotide sharing. TCRdb took this table from immuneACCESS and kept in-frame rearrangements with V and J called. Such tables lack part of the clones; where checked against another copy, unresolved V genes explain under half of the gap, and the rest is unexplained. V and J calls plus clone size are reproduced from that table; the DNA served to infer D and trimming. The sample table contains some 90,000 clones; only one count was recorded for under 80% of them. The ten largest clones take up roughly 2% of the sample.

Counted from cysteine to phenylalanine, this CDR3 has 12 amino acids. Only the CDR3 DNA is retained, 36 bases long and in frame from the first base. The germline ends are 11 bases apart after V is trimmed by 5 bases and J by 6 bases. CDR1 SGDLS and CDR2 YYNGEE are derived from the germline V gene. The sequence came from a boy aged 5-17 years in good health and CMV-seronegative. The sample taken for sequencing was PBMCs. This sequence uses TRBV9 and TRBJ1-2; the D segment could be TRBD1, given 6 matching bases. The nucleotide sequence is given as TGTGCCAGCAGATGGGGGGGCGATGGCTACACCTTC. Its protein product is CASRWGGDGYTF.